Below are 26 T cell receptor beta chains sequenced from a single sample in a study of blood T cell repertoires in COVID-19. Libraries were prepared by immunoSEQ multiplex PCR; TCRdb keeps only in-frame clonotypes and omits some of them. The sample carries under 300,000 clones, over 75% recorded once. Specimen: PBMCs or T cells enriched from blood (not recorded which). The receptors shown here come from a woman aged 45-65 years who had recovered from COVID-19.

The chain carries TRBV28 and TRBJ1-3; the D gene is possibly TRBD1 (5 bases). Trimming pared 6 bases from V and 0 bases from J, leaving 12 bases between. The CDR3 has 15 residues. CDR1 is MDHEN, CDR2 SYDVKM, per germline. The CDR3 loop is CASRKQAPSGNTIYF. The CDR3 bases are TGTGCCAGCAGAAAACAGGCCCCCTCTGGAAACACCATATATTTT.

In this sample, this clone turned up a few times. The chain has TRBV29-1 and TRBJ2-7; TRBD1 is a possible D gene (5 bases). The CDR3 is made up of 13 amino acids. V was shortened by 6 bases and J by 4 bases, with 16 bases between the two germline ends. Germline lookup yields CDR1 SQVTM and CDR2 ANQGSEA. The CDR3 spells CSVRTTLGYEQYF. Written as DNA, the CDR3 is TGCAGCGTCAGGACAACCCTTGGGTACGAGCAGTACTTC.

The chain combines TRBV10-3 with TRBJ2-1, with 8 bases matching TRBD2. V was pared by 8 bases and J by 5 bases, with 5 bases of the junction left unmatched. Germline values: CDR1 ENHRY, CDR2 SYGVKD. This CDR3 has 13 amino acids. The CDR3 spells CAIAGGRNNEQFF. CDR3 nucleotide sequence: TGTGCCATCGCGGGAGGAAGGAACAATGAGCAGTTCTTC.

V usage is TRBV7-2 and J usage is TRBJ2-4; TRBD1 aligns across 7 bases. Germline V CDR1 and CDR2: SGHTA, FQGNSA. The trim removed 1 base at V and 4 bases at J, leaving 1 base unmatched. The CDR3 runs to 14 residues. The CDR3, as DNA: TGTGCCAGCAGCTTAGACAGGGGAAAAAACATTCAGTACTTC. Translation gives CASSLDRGKNIQYF.

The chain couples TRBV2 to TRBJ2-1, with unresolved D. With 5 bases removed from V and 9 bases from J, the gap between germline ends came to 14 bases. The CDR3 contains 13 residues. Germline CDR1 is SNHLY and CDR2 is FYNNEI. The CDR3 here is CASSLAVRGEQFF. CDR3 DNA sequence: TGTGCCAGCAGTCTTGCCGTGCGTGGTGAGCAGTTCTTC.

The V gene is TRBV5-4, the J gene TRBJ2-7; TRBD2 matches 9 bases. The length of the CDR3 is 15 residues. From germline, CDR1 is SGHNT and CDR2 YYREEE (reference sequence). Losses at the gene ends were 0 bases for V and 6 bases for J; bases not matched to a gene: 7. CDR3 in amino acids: CASSLEVAGVIEQYF. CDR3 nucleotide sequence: TGTGCCAGCAGCTTGGAGGTAGCGGGAGTTATCGAGCAGTACTTC.

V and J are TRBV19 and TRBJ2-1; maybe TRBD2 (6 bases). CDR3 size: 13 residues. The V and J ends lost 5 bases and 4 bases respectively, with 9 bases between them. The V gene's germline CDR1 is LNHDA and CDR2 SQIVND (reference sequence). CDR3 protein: CASSEGLYNEQFF. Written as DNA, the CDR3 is TGTGCCAGTAGTGAGGGACTTTACAATGAGCAGTTCTTC.

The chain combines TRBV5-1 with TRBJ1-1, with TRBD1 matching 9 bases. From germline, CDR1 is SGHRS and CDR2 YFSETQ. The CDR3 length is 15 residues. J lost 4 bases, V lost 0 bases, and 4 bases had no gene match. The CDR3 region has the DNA TGCGCCAGCAGCTTGGCCACAGGGGGCTCCACTGAAGCTTTCTTT. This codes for CASSLATGGSTEAFF. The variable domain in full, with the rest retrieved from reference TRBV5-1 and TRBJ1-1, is KAGVTQTPRYLIKTRGQQVTLSCSPISGHRSVSWYQQTPGQGLQFLFEYFSETQRNKGNFPGRFSGRQFSNSRSEMNVSTLELGDSALYLCASSLATGGSTEAFFGQGTRLTVV.

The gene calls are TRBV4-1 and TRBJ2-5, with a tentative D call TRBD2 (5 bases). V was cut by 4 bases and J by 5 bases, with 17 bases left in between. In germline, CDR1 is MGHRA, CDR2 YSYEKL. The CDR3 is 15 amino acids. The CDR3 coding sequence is TGCGCCAGCAGCCTGGGCCGTAGCGTTGGGGAGACCCAGTACTTC. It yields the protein CASSLGRSVGETQYF.

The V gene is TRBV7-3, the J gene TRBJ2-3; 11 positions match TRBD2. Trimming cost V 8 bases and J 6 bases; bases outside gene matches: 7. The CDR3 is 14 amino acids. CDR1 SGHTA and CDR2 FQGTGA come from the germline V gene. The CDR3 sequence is CASQLAGGGDTQYF. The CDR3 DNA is TGTGCCAGCCAGCTAGCGGGAGGCGGGGATACGCAGTATTTT.

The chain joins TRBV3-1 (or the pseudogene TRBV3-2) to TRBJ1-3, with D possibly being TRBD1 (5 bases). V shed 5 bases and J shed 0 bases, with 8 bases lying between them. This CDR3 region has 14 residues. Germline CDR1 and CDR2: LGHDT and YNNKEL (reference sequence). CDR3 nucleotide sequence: TGTGCCAGCAGCGAAAGGGGCTCTGGAAACACCATATATTTT. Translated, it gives CASSERGSGNTIYF.

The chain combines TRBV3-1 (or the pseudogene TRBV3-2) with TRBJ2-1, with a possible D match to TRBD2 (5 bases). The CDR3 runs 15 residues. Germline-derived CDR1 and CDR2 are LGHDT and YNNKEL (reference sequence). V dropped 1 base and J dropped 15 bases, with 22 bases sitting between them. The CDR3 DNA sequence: TGTGCCAGCAGCCAAGGGGGAACTAGATCCCATGAACCGTTCTTC. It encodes CASSQGGTRSHEPFF.

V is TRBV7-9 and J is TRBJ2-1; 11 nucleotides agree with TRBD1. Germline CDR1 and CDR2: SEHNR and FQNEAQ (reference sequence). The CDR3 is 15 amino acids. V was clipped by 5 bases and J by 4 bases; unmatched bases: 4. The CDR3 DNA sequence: TGTGCCAGCAGCACCGGGACAGGGGGGTACAATGAGCAGTTCTTC. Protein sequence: CASSTGTGGYNEQFF.

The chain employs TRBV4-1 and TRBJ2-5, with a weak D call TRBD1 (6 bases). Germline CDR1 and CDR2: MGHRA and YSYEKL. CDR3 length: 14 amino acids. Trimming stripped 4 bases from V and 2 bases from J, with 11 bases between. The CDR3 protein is CASSPRDTQETQYF. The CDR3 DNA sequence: TGCGCCAGCAGCCCCCGGGACACTCAAGAGACCCAGTACTTC.

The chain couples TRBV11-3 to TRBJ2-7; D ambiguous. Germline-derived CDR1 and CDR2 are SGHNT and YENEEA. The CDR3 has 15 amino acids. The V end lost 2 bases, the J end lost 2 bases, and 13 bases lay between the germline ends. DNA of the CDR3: TGTGCCAGCAGCTTATCTCCACAGTCTGCCTACGAGCAGTACTTC. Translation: CASSLSPQSAYEQYF. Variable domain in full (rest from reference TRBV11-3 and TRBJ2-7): EAGVVQSPRYKIIEKKQPVAFWCNPISGHNTLYWYLQNLGQGPELLIRYENEEAVDDSQLPKDRFSAERLKGVDSTLKIQPAELGDSAVYLCASSLSPQSAYEQYFGPGTRLTVT.

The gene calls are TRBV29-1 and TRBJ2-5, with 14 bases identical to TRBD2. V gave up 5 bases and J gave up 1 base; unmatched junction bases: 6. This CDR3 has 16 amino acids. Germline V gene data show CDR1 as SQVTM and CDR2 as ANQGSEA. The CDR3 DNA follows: TGCAGCGTTCAAGGACTAGCGGGAGGCCGCCAAGAGACCCAGTACTTC. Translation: CSVQGLAGGRQETQYF.

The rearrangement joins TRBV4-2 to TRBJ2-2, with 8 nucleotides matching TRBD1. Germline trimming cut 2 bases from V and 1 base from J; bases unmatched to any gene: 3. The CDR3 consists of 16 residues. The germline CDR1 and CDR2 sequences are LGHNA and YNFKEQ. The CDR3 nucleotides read TGTGCCAGCAGCCAACAGGGGGCGCTGAACACCGGGGAGCTGTTTTTT. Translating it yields CASSQQGALNTGELFF.

The DNA of the CDR3 is TGCGCCAGCAGTGTTTCGAGGAGAACGAACACCGGGGAGCTGTTTTTT. It yields the protein CASSVSRRTNTGELFF. The chain combines TRBV10-2 with TRBJ2-2; no reliable D call. Germline CDR1 is WSHSY and CDR2 is SAAADI. This CDR3 has 16 amino acids. With 4 bases removed from V and 0 bases from J, the gap between germline ends came to 12 bases.

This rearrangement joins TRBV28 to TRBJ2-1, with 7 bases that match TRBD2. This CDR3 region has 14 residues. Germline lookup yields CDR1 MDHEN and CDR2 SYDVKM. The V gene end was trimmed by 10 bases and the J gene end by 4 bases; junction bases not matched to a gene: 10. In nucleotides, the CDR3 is TGTGCCACCCGTCGGGGGGAACTGTACAATGAGCAGTTCTTC. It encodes CATRRGELYNEQFF. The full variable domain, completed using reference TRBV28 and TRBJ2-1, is DVKVTQSSRYLVKRTGEKVFLECVQDMDHENMFWYRQDPGLGLRLIYFSYDVKMKEKGDIPEGYSVSREKKERFSLILESASTNQTSMYLCATRRGELYNEQFFGPGTRLTVL.

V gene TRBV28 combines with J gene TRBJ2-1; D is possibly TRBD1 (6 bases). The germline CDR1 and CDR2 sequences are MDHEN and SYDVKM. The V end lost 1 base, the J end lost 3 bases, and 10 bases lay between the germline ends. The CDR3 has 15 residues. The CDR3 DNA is TGTGCCAGCAGTTTATTAGGGGGTAGCTACAATGAGCAGTTCTTC. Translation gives CASSLLGGSYNEQFF. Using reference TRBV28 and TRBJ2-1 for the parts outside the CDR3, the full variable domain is DVKVTQSSRYLVKRTGEKVFLECVQDMDHENMFWYRQDPGLGLRLIYFSYDVKMKEKGDIPEGYSVSREKKERFSLILESASTNQTSMYLCASSLLGGSYNEQFFGPGTRLTVL.

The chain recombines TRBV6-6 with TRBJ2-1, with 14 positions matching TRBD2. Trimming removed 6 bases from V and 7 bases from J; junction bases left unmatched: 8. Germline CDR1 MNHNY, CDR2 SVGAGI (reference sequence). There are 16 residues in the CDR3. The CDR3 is CASRSGTSGSGNEQFF. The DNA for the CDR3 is TGTGCCAGCAGGTCAGGGACTAGCGGGAGTGGAAATGAGCAGTTCTTC.

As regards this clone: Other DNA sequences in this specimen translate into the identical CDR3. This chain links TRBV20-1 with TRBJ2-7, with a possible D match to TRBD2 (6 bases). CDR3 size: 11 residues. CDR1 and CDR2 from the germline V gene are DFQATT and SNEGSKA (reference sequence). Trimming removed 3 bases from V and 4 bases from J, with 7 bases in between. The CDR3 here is CSASGSYEQYF. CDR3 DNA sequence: TGCAGTGCTAGCGGGAGTTACGAGCAGTACTTC.

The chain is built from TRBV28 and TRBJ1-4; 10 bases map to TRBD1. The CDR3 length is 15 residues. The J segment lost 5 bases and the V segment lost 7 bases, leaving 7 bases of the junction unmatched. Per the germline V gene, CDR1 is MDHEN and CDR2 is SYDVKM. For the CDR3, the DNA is TGTGCCAGCAATCCGACAGGGGGCGGAAATGAAAAACTGTTTTTT. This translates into CASNPTGGGNEKLFF.

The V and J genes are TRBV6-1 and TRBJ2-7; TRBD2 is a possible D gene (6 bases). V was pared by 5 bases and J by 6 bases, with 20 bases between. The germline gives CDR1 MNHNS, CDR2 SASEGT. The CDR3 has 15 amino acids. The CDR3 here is CASSLATHLSGEQYF. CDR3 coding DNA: TGTGCCAGCAGTCTAGCGACGCATCTATCGGGCGAGCAGTACTTC.

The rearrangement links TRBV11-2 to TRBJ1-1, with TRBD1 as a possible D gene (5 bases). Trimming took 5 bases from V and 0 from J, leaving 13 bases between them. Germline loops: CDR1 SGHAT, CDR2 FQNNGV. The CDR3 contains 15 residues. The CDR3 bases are TGTGCCAGCAGCCTCAGTCAGGGTCTGAACACTGAAGCTTTCTTT. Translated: CASSLSQGLNTEAFF.

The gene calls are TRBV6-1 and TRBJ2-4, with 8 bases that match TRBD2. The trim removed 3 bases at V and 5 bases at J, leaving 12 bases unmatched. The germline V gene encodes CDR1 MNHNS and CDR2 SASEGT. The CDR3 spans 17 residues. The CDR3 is CASSEYTSGGRQNIQYF. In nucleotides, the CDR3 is TGTGCCAGCAGTGAGTATACTAGCGGAGGGCGCCAAAACATTCAGTACTTC.